The TCR beta chain under discussion was sequenced for a study of T cells in localized non-small cell lung cancer. Study results and caveats: Tumor showed lower T cell clonality than uninvolved adjacent lung, where it was highest. Higher blood T cell density went with longer overall survival.

About this clone itself: What it binds is unknown.

Germline values: CDR1 SNHLY, CDR2 FYNNEI. Trimming took 7 bases from V and 7 from J; bases not matched to a gene: 10. The CDR3 has 13 residues. Some clones are missing from TCRdb's copy, which holds only in-frame ones; the method was immunoSEQ multiplex PCR. This sample has about 26,000 clones; approximately 90% occur once, and the top ten carry over 13%. The sequenced sample was peripheral blood, obtained before any cancer treatment. This clonotype was obtained from a female donor older than 55 with stage II squamous cell lung carcinoma. V usage is TRBV2 and J usage is TRBJ2-7; the match to TRBD2 covers 7 bases. The CDR3 sequence is CASTLSLGGEQYF. Written as DNA, the CDR3 is TGTGCCAGCACCCTAAGCTTGGGGGGGGAGCAGTACTTC.